Each of the 2 T cell receptor beta chains below was sequenced from the same sample in a study of blood T cell repertoires in COVID-19. Profiling relied on immunoSEQ multiplex PCR, and the TCRdb table lists in-frame clones only, not all of them. This table has about 21,000 clones, around three quarters appearing once. The sample taken for sequencing was peripheral blood. Receptors were obtained from a man aged 55 to 70 with active COVID-19.

The V gene is TRBV4-1, the J gene TRBJ2-7; TRBD1 matches at 8 bases. Per germline, CDR1 MGHRA and CDR2 YSYEKL. This CDR3 is built from 14 residues. Germline trimming cut 4 bases from V and 3 bases from J; bases unmatched to any gene: 5. CDR3 in amino acids: CASSPEGQDYEQYF. The CDR3 coding sequence is TGCGCCAGCAGCCCGGAGGGACAGGACTACGAGCAGTACTTC.

The chain is built from TRBV11-2 and TRBJ2-5; 12 bases agree with TRBD1. The CDR3 has 17 amino acids. Germline V gives CDR1 SGHAT, CDR2 FQNNGV. Trimming took 5 bases from V and 2 from J; bases not matched to a gene: 9. The CDR3 here is CASSPKRGQGAQETQYF. The CDR3 DNA is TGTGCCAGCAGCCCTAAGAGGGGACAGGGGGCTCAAGAGACCCAGTACTTC. Variable domain in full (rest from reference TRBV11-2 and TRBJ2-5): EAGVAQSPRYKIIEKRQSVAFWCNPISGHATLYWYQQILGQGPKLLIQFQNNGVVDDSQLPKDRFSAERLKGVDSTLKIQPAKLEDSAVYLCASSPKRGQGAQETQYFGPGTRLLVL.